The rows below give T cell receptor beta chains drawn from one sample of a study of blood T cell repertoires in COVID-19. Sequencing was performed with immunoSEQ multiplex PCR; in TCRdb, only in-frame clones are kept and a portion is missing. The sample includes 250,000 or so clones, just over 85% of them seen just once. Sequencing was performed on peripheral blood. These receptors came from a woman aged 30 to 39 with active or convalescent COVID-19. Both conserved end residues are part of each CDR3.

TRBV5-6,TRBJ2-7,CASSLGRAVHEQYF
TRBV20-1,TRBJ1-5,CSASSSGRTGQPQHF
TRBV5-4,TRBJ2-3,CASRSWPGQGKDTQYF
TRBV6-1,TRBJ2-1,CASSSGDRGNEQFF
TRBV5-5,TRBJ2-7,CASSLLAGGSYEQYF
TRBV5-4,TRBJ1-2,CASSSASGLDGYTF
TRBV2,TRBJ1-5,CASSELGQGVNQPQHF
TRBV9,TRBJ2-2,CASSPWGGVNTGELFF
TRBV7-2,TRBJ1-3,CASSDRASGNTIYF
TRBV3-1/TRBV3-2,TRBJ1-2,CASSRAGAENYGYTF
TRBV5-1,TRBJ2-5,CASSFPASGGNPQETQYF
TRBV6-2/TRBV6-3,TRBJ2-1,CASSFQLGAYNEQFF
TRBV20-1,TRBJ2-3,CSASKTSGGDTDTQYF
TRBV4-2,TRBJ1-1,CASSQDLQGGAEDTEAFF
TRBV29-1,TRBJ1-2,CSVERDRLYGYTF
TRBV24-1,TRBJ1-2,CATSTGMYGYTF
TRBV5-1,TRBJ2-7,CASSSLYTEESYEQYF
TRBV2,TRBJ2-2,CASSEAGGNHLGELFF